This TCR beta chain is drawn from a study of shared clonotypes between healthy human individuals. Both subsets, CD45RA+ naive and CD45RA-negative memory, were split from the CD4+ cells. Generated by immunoSEQ multiplex PCR, the TCRdb table keeps only in-frame clones and is missing some. The data contain approximately 2.5 million clones, roughly 92% of them seen just once; the ten biggest clones take up over 0.12%. General study results and limits: Sampling included only blood; tissue repertoires likely differ. The generation probabilities recorded for non-shared clonotypes fell below those of clonotypes shared by all four donors.

This clone occurred a few times. The target antigen is unknown. This sequence originates from a man aged 18 to 29 in good health. Sequenced: naive CD4+ T cells sorted from blood. As to subset: CD45RA+ positively selected.

In DNA form, the CDR3 reads TGTGCCAGCTCCGGGGACAGTAGCAATCAGCCCCAGCATTTT. Protein sequence: CASSGDSSNQPQHF. This sequence joins TRBV18 and TRBJ1-5; 7 bases line up with TRBD1. J was trimmed by 0 bases and V by 6 bases; bases with no gene match: 2. This CDR3 has 14 residues. The germline V gene has CDR1 KGHSH and CDR2 LQKENI.